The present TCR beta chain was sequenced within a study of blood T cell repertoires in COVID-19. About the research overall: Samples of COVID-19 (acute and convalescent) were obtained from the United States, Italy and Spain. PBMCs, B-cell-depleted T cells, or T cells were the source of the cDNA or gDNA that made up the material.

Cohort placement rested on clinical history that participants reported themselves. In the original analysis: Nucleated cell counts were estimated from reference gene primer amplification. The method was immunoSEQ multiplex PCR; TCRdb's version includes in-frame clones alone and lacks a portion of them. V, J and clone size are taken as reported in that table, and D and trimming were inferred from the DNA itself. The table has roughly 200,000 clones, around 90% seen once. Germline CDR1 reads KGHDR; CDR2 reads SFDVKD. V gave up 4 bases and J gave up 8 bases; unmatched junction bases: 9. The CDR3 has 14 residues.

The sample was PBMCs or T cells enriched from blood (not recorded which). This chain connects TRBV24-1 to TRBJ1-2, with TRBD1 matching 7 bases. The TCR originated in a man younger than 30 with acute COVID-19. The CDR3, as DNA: TGTGCCACCAGTGACCCAACAGGGGACGGGGGCTACACCTTC. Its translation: CATSDPTGDGGYTF.